This passage covers 10 T cell receptor beta chains from one sample sequenced in a study of blood T cell repertoires in COVID-19. Sequencing used immunoSEQ multiplex PCR; TCRdb keeps in-frame clones, though not all of them. Found here are 40,000 to 50,000 clones, around 86% of them singletons; the top ten hold more than 5%. What was sequenced was peripheral blood. The receptors were sampled from a middle-aged man with active COVID-19.

The rearrangement uses TRBV7-8 and TRBJ2-5; 7 nucleotides align to TRBD1. The CDR3 covers 15 residues. CDR1 is SGHVS and CDR2 is FQNEAQ in the germline V gene. V lost 5 bases and J lost 4; bases outside the gene matches: 10. CDR3 region: CASSVQGSLGETQYF. In DNA form, the CDR3 reads TGTGCCAGCAGCGTACAGGGGAGTTTGGGAGAGACCCAGTACTTC. Drawing the rest from reference TRBV7-8 and TRBJ2-5, the complete variable domain is GAGVSQSPRYKVAKRGQDVALRCDPISGHVSLFWYQQALGQGPEFLTYFQNEAQLDKSGLPSDRFFAERPEGSVSTLKIQRTQQEDSAVYLCASSVQGSLGETQYFGPGTRLLVL.

The chain couples TRBV30 to TRBJ2-7, with 8 nucleotides matching TRBD1. This CDR3 region has 14 residues. The germline V gene has CDR1 GTSNPN and CDR2 SVGIG (reference sequence). The junction had 7 bases not matched to a gene; V was cut back by 3 bases and J by 3 bases. The CDR3 here is CAWSRQGSLYEQYF. In nucleotides, the CDR3 is TGTGCCTGGAGCCGACAGGGGTCACTCTACGAGCAGTACTTC.

The chain uses TRBV6-1 and TRBJ1-2, with D perhaps matching TRBD1 (6 bases). Trimming left V 2 bases short and J 2 bases short, with 15 bases between. The CDR3 covers 16 residues. The germline CDR1 and CDR2 sequences are MNHNS and SASEGT. The chain's CDR3 is CASSEMVGQLNYGYTF. As DNA, the CDR3 is TGTGCCAGCAGTGAAATGGTTGGACAGTTGAACTATGGCTACACCTTC.

The genes are TRBV3-1 (or the pseudogene TRBV3-2) and TRBJ2-7; unclear D gene. The V gene lost 4 bases and the J gene lost 1 base, with 8 bases spanning the gap. CDR1 and CDR2 (germline): LGHDT, YNNKEL (reference sequence). The length of the CDR3 is 13 residues. The CDR3, as DNA: TGTGCCAGCAGCCTGACACCTTCCTACGAGCAGTACTTC. Its translation: CASSLTPSYEQYF.

This chain uses TRBV29-1 with TRBJ1-5; D unclear. Trimming took 2 bases from V and 1 from J, leaving 6 bases between them. CDR1 and CDR2 from the germline V gene are SQVTM and ANQGSEA. This CDR3 has 13 residues. The CDR3 is CSVELGSNQPQHF. As DNA, the CDR3 is TGCAGCGTTGAATTGGGCAGCAATCAGCCCCAGCATTTT.

CDR3 bases: TGTGCCAGCAGCCAAGATATGGAGACCCAGTACTTC. Its protein product is CASSQDMETQYF. The V gene is TRBV14, the J gene TRBJ2-5; no clear D. The CDR3 is made up of 12 amino acids. The V gene's germline CDR1 is SGHDN and CDR2 FVKESK. Trimming cost V 0 bases and J 5 bases, with 4 bases left between them.

This clone has a single count. The rearrangement joins TRBV30 to TRBJ1-2, with TRBD1 as a possible D gene (6 bases). The germline V and J ends were trimmed by 2 bases and 7 bases, with 11 bases remaining between them. The CDR3 extends over 12 amino acids. Germline V CDR1 and CDR2: GTSNPN, SVGIG (reference sequence). The CDR3 here is CAWSRGGRGYTF. In DNA form, the CDR3 reads TGTGCCTGGAGTAGGGGGGGCCGTGGCTACACCTTC.

The V gene is TRBV19, the J gene TRBJ2-2; 10 nucleotides match TRBD1. CDR1 LNHDA and CDR2 SQIVND come from the germline V gene (reference sequence). Trimming at V came to 6 bases and at J to 3 bases, leaving 1 base not matched to a gene. The length of the CDR3 is 14 residues. CDR3 nucleotide sequence: TGTGCCAGTAGGGGGACAGGGGACACCGGGGAGCTGTTTTTT. It yields the protein CASRGTGDTGELFF.

This clone showed up just once. This chain connects TRBV27 to TRBJ2-3, with D hard to call. V was cut by 5 bases and J by 0 bases, with 12 bases left in between. Germline CDR1 MNHEY, CDR2 SMNVEV (reference sequence). This CDR3 has 15 amino acids. CDR3 amino acids: CASSGKEFSTDTQYF. DNA of the CDR3: TGTGCCAGCAGTGGTAAGGAGTTCAGCACAGATACGCAGTATTTT.

The chain recombines TRBV13 with TRBJ2-7; 11 nucleotides line up with TRBD2. This CDR3 has 15 amino acids. CDR1 PRHDT and CDR2 FYEKMQ come from the germline V gene (reference sequence). V lost 6 bases, J lost 2 bases, and 6 bases stayed unmatched. The CDR3 DNA follows: TGTGCCAGCAGGCTCACTAGCGGGAGCACCTACGAGCAGTACTTC. This sequence encodes CASRLTSGSTYEQYF.